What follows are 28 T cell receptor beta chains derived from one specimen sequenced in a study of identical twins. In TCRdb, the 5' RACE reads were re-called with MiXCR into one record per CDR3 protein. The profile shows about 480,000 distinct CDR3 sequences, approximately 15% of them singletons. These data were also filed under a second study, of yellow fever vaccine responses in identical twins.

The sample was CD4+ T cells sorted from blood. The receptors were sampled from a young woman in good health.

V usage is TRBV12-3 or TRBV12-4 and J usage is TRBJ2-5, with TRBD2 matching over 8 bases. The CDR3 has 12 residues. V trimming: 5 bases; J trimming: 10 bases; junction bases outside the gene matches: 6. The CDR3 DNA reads TGTGCCAGCAGTCTCACCGGGGGGGACCAGTACTTC. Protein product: CASSLTGGDQYF.

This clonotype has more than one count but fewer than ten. The CDR3 bases are TGTGCCAGCAGTTTAAACAGGGGTCCCTACGAGCAGTACTTC. Its translation: CASSLNRGPYEQYF. The chain has TRBV12-3 or TRBV12-4 and TRBJ2-7; TRBD1 agrees at 7 bases. The CDR3 sequence is 14 residues long. V gave up 2 bases and J gave up 2 bases; unmatched junction bases: 3.

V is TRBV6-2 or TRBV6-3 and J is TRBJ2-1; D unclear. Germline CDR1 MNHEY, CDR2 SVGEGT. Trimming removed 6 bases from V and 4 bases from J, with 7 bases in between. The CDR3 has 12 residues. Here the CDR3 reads CASRDGYNEQFF. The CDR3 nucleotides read TGTGCCAGCAGGGACGGTTACAATGAGCAGTTCTTC.

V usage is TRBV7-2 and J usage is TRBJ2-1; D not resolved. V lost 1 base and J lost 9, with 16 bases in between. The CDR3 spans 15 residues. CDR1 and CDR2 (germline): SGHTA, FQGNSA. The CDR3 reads CASSLEGFKGVEQFF. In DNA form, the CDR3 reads TGTGCCAGCAGCTTAGAGGGATTCAAGGGTGTTGAGCAGTTCTTC.

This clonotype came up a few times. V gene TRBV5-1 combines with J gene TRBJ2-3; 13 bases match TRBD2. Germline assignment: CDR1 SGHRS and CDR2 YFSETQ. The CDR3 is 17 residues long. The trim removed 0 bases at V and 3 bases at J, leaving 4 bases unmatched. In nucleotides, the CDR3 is TGCGCCAGCAGCTTGGAACTAGCGGGGGGGACGACAGATACGCAGTATTTT. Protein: CASSLELAGGTTDTQYF.

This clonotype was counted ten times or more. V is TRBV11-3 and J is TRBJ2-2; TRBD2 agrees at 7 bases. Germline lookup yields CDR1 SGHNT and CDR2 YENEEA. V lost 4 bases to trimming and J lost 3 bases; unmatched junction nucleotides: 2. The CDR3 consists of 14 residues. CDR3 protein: CASSWGGDTGELFF. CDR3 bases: TGTGCCAGCAGCTGGGGGGGGGACACCGGGGAGCTGTTTTTT.

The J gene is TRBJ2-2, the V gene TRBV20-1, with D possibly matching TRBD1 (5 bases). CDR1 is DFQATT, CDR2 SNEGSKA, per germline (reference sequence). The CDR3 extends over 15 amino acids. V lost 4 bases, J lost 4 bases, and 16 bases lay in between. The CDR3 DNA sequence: TGCAGTGCTAACCCCCTGGCAGGGTTCACCGGGGAGCTGTTTTTT. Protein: CSANPLAGFTGELFF.

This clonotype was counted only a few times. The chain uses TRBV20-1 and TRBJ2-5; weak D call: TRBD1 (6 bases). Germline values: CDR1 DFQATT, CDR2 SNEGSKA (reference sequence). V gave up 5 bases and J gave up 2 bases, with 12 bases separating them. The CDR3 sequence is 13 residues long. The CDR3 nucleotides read TGCAGTGCTCCCCGGACAGATCAAGAGACCCAGTACTTC. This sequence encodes CSAPRTDQETQYF.

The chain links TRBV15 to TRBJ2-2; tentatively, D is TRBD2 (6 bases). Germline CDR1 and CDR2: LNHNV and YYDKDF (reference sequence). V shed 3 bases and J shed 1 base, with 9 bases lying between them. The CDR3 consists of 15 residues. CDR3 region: CATSRRDKNTGELFF. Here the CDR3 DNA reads TGTGCCACCAGCAGGCGGGATAAGAACACCGGGGAGCTGTTTTTT.

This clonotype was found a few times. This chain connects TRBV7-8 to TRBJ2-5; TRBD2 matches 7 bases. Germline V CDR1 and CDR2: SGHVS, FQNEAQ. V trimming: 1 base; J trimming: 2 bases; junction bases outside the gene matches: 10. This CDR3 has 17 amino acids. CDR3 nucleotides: TGTGCCAGCAGCTTAGGATTAGCTAGCGGAATACAAGAGACCCAGTACTTC. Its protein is CASSLGLASGIQETQYF.

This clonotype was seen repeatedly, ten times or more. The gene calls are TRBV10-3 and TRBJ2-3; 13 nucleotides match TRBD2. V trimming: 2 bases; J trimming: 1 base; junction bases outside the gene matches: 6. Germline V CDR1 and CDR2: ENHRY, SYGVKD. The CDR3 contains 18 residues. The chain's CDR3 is CAISEPKLAGGGTDTQYF. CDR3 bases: TGTGCCATCAGTGAGCCGAAACTAGCGGGAGGGGGCACAGATACGCAGTATTTT.

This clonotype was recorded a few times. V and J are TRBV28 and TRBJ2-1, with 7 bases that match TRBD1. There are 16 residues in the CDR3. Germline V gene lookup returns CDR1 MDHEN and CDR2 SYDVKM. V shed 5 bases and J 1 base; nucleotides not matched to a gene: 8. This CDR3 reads CASSEMETGSYNEQFF. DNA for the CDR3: TGTGCCAGCAGTGAGATGGAGACAGGGTCCTACAATGAGCAGTTCTTC.

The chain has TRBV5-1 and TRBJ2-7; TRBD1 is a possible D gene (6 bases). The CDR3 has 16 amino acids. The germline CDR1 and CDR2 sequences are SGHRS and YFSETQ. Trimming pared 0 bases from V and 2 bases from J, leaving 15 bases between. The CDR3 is CASSLAIDRFPYEQYF. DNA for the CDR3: TGCGCCAGCAGCTTGGCCATCGACAGGTTTCCCTACGAGCAGTACTTC.

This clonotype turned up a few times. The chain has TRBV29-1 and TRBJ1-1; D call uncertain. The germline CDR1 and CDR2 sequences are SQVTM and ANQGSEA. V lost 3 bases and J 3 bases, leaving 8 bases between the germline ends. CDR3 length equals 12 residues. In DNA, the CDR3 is TGCAGCGTTGACGACCAGTACACTGAAGCTTTCTTT. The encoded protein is CSVDDQYTEAFF.

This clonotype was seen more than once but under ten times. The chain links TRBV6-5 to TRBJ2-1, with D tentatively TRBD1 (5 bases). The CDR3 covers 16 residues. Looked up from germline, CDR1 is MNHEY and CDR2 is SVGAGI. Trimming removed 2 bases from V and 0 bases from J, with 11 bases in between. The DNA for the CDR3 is TGTGCCAGCAGTTACGGGGCGTTGAGCTCCTACAATGAGCAGTTCTTC. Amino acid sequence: CASSYGALSSYNEQFF.

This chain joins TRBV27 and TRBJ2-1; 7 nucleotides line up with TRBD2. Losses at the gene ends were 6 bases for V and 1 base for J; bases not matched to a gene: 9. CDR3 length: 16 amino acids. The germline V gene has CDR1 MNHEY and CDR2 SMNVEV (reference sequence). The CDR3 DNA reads TGTGCCAGCAGCTTAAAGCGGGACCGATCCTACAATGAGCAGTTCTTC. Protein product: CASSLKRDRSYNEQFF.

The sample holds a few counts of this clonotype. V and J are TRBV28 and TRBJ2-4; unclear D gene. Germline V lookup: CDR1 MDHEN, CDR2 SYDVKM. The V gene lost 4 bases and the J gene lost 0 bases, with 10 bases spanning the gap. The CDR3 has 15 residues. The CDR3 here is CASSSPDLAKNIQYF. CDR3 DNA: TGTGCCAGCAGTTCCCCCGACCTAGCCAAAAACATTCAGTACTTC.

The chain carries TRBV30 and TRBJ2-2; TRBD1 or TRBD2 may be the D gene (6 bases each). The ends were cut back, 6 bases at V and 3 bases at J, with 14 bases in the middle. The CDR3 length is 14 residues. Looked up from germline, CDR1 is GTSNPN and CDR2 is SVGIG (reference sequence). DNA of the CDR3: TGTGCCTGTGAGGGGGGCCTTGACACCGGGGAGCTGTTTTTT. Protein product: CACEGGLDTGELFF.

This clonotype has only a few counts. The CDR3 is CASSPQPRTGGEPKNIQYF. The CDR3 coding sequence is TGTGCCAGCAGTCCCCAGCCCCGGACAGGGGGGGAACCCAAAAACATTCAGTACTTC. The chain recombines TRBV6-1 with TRBJ2-4; 10 nucleotides match TRBD1. CDR3 size: 19 residues. Trimming at V came to 5 bases and at J to 2 bases, leaving 15 bases not matched to a gene. The germline CDR1 and CDR2 sequences are MNHNS and SASEGT.

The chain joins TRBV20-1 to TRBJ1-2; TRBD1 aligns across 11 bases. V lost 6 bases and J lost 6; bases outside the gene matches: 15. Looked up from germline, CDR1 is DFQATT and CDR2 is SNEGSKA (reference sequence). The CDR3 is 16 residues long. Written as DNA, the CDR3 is TGCAGTGCCAAGCCCTTAGGGACAGGGGGTTCGGATGGCTACACCTTC. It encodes CSAKPLGTGGSDGYTF.

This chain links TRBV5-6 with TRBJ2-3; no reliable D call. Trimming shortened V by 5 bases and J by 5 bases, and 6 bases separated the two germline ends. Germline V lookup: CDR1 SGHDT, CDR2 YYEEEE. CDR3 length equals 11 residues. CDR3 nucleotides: TGTGCCAGCAGTACGGGAGATACGCAGTATTTT. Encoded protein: CASSTGDTQYF.

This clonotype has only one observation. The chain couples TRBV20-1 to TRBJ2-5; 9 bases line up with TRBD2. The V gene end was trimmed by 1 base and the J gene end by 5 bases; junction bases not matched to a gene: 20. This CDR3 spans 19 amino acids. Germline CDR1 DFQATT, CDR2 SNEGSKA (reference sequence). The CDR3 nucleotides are TGCAGTGCTAGAGCCCCTTTCGCATGGCGGGAGGGCCGATCGGAGACCCAGTACTTC. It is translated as CSARAPFAWREGRSETQYF.

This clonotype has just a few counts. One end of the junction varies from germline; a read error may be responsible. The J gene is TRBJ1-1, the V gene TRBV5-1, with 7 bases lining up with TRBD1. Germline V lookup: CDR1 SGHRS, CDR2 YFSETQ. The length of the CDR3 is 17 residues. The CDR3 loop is CASSLGDRASINTEAFF. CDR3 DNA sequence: TGCGCCAGCAGCTTGGGAGACAGGGCCTCGATCAACACGGAAGCTTTCTTT.

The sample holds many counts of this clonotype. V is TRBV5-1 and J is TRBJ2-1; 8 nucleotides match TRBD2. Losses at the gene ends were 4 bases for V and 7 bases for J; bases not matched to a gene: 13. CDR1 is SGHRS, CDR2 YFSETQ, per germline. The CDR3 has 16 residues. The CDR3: CASSPNIAGSGNEQFF. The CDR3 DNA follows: TGCGCCAGCAGCCCGAATATAGCGGGATCGGGTAATGAGCAGTTCTTC.

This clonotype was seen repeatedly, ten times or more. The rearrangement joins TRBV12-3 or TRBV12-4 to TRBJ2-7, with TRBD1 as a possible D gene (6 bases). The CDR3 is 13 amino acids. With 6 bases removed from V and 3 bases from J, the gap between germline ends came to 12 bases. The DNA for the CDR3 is TGTGCCAGCAGGACTTTGGACAGCTACGAGCAGTACTTC. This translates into CASRTLDSYEQYF.

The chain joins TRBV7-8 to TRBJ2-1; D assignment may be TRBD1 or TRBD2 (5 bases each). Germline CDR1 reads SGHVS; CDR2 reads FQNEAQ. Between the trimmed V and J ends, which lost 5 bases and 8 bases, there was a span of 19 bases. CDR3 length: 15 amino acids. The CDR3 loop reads CASSPRDQVIDEQFF. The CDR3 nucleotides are TGTGCCAGCAGCCCCCGGGACCAGGTCATAGATGAGCAGTTCTTC.

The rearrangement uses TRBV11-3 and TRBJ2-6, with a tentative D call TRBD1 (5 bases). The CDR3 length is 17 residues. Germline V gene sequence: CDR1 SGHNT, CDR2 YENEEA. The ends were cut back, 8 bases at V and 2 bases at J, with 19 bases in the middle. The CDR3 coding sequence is TGTGCCAGCCTCCTGCCAGGATCGGACACTGGGGCCAACGTCCTGACTTTC. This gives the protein CASLLPGSDTGANVLTF.

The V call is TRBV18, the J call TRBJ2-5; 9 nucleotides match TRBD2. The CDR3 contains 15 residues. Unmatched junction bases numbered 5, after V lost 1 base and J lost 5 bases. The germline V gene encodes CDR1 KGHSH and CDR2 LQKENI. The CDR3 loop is CASSPLAGVRETQYF. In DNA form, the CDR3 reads TGTGCCAGCTCACCACTAGCGGGAGTACGCGAGACCCAGTACTTC.